This TCR beta chain originates from a study of CD8 T cells in Susac syndrome. This CDR3 region has 16 residues. With V trimmed by 2 bases and J by 8 bases, 8 bases remained unmatched. The V gene's germline CDR1 is SGHTA and CDR2 FQGNSA. Sequencing of TCR beta drew on CD8+ and CD4+ T cells from blood. Healthy donors served as age- and sex-matched controls. Negative isolation yielded CD4+ and CD8+ T cells, and FACS enriched TEMRA cells. With random hexamers, roughly 0.45 to 1 ug RNA was reverse transcribed. Amplification of TCR beta CDR3 was carried out by immunoSEQ multiplex PCR, which covered 54 Vbeta and 13 Jbeta segments. From the immunoSEQ multiplex PCR reads, TCRdb called clonotypes with MiXCR, one entry per CDR3 protein. The sample has 110,000 or so distinct CDR3 sequences, about nine tenths seen once.

Sequences were obtained from CD4+ T cells from PBMCs. The clonotype originates from a human donor in good health. The rearrangement joins TRBV7-2 to TRBJ2-1; 11 bases are shared with TRBD2. CDR3 in amino acids: CASSLNPLAGGDEQFF. For the CDR3, the DNA is TGTGCCAGCAGCTTAAACCCCCTAGCGGGGGGTGATGAGCAGTTCTTC.